These T cell receptor beta chains were read from a single sample in a study of shared clonotypes between healthy human individuals. This table comes from immunoSEQ multiplex PCR, and its TCRdb copy is limited to in-frame clones, with some not included. The table lists about 2.4 million clones, around 90% of them singletons. Sequencing used naive CD4+ T cells sorted from blood. The receptors derive from a man between 18 and 35 years old in good health. Both conserved end residues are part of each CDR3. D genes are given only for firm matches. The size field is filled for only some rows; it gives once, few, many or a size class.

TRBV19	TRBD1	.	TRBJ2-7	TGTGCCAGTAGTATGCCCGCCGGGACAGGGACCTACGAGCAGTACTTC	CASSMPAGTGTYEQYF
TRBV7-6	.	.	TRBJ2-3	TGTGCCAGCAGCTTAGGTCTTGACCTTGGTACGCAGTATTTT	CASSLGLDLGTQYF
TRBV12-5	TRBD1	.	TRBJ1-2	TGTGCTAGTGGTTTGGGGACAGGGGGCTATGGCTACACCTTC	CASGLGTGGYGYTF
TRBV6-6	.	.	TRBJ1-4	TGTGCCAGCAGGGAGGCCGACAAGTGGCGAAAACTGTTTTTT	CASREADKWRKLFF
TRBV28	TRBD2	.	TRBJ2-3	TGTGCCAGCAGCTCCCGAGCGGGGGTGGCGCAGTATTTT	CASSSRAGVAQYF
TRBV2	TRBD1	.	TRBJ1-5	TGTGCCAGCAGTGAAACAGGGGGTTTCAATCAGCCCCAGCATTTT	CASSETGGFNQPQHF
TRBV9	.	.	TRBJ1-1	TGTGCCAGCAGCGTAACGACTACAGGCGCTGAAGCTTTCTTT	CASSVTTTGAEAFF
TRBV2	.	.	TRBJ2-2	TGTGCCAGCAGTCCGAACACCGGGGAGCTGTTTTTT	CASSPNTGELFF
TRBV10-3	TRBD2	.	TRBJ2-2	TGTGCCATCAAACCCGGGGCGGGAGATACCGGGGAGCTGTTTTTT	CAIKPGAGDTGELFF
TRBV25-1	TRBD1	.	TRBJ1-6	TGTGCCAGCAGTGAAGACAGGGGCGTTTATAATTCACCCCTCCACTTT	CASSEDRGVYNSPLHF
TRBV7-3	TRBD1	.	TRBJ2-2	TGTGCCAGCAGCCAACAGGGGCGAGGCGGGGAGCTGTTTTTT	CASSQQGRGGELFF
TRBV6-6	.	.	TRBJ2-2	TGTGCCAGCAGTCTGCCAGTTTACACCGGGGAGCTGTTTTTT	CASSLPVYTGELFF
TRBV7-2	.	.	TRBJ2-2	TGTGCCAGCAGCTTAGATGCACCTTCCACCGGGGAGCTGTTTTTT	CASSLDAPSTGELFF
TRBV9	.	.	TRBJ2-3	TGTGCCAGCAGCGTAGTGCGGGGTAGCACAGATACGCAGTATTTT	CASSVVRGSTDTQYF
TRBV6-9	.	.	TRBJ2-7	TGTGCCAGCACCCCCGGGCCCCCGGGCGACGAGCAGTACTTC	CASTPGPPGDEQYF
TRBV6-1	TRBD2	.	TRBJ2-3	TGTGCCAGCAGTGTTAGGCGGGGGGGGAGAGATACGCAGTATTTT	CASSVRRGGRDTQYF
TRBV27	.	.	TRBJ2-5	TGTGCCAGCAGTTTAGAGGGAGGACGGGAGACCCAGTACTTC	CASSLEGGRETQYF
TRBV7-9	TRBD2	.	TRBJ2-1	TGTGCCAGCAGCTTAGCGGCGGGAGGAAATGAGCAGTTCTTC	CASSLAAGGNEQFF
TRBV5-5	.	.	TRBJ2-3	TGTGCCAGCAGCTTGGTTCCTATCACAGATACGCAGTATTTT	CASSLVPITDTQYF
TRBV7-8	TRBD1	once	TRBJ2-7	TGTGCCAGCAGCCCCCGATTTCGGGACAGCTACGAGCAGTACTTC	CASSPRFRDSYEQYF
TRBV28	.	.	TRBJ1-5	TGTGCCAGCAGTTTACCAGGGACTAGCAATCAGCCCCAGCATTTT	CASSLPGTSNQPQHF
TRBV5-6	TRBD1	.	TRBJ1-4	TGTGCCAGCAGCAGGGACAGGGACGAAAAACTGTTTTTT	CASSRDRDEKLFF
TRBV29-1	.	.	TRBJ2-1	TGCAGCGTCCGCTCCCTAGTCTCCTACAATGAGCAGTTCTTC	CSVRSLVSYNEQFF
TRBV15	.	.	TRBJ2-3	TGTGCCACCAGCAGGGATAACCCGCTTATAGATACGCAGTATTTT	CATSRDNPLIDTQYF
TRBV11-1	TRBD1	.	TRBJ2-2	TGTGCCAGCAGCAAGGGACAGGGTCCGTCCGGGGAGCTGTTTTTT	CASSKGQGPSGELFF
TRBV7-2	TRBD1	.	TRBJ1-1	TGTGCCAGCAGCGCGACAGGGTTCACTGAAGCTTTCTTT	CASSATGFTEAFF
TRBV6-5	.	.	TRBJ2-7	TGTGCCAGCAGACCCCTGGAGGTGCCCCCCTACGAGCAGTACTTC	CASRPLEVPPYEQYF
TRBV9	.	.	TRBJ1-1	TGTGCCAGCAGCGTAGGCGGTAGGGCAGAAGCTTTCTTT	CASSVGGRAEAFF
TRBV6-6	TRBD1	.	TRBJ1-4	TGTGCCAGCAGTCCCGGGACAGGGTATGAAAAACTGTTTTTT	CASSPGTGYEKLFF
TRBV19	TRBD2	.	TRBJ2-3	TGTGCCAGTAGCCCCCTGGCGGGGGGGCCAGATACGCAGTATTTT	CASSPLAGGPDTQYF
TRBV9	.	once	TRBJ2-5	TGTGCCAGCAGTGCCCGGGAGGGACAGTCGGAGACCCAGTACTTC	CASSAREGQSETQYF
TRBV19	TRBD1	.	TRBJ1-2	TGTGCCACTATGGGGGGACAGGGGGCTGGTGGCTACACCTTC	CATMGGQGAGGYTF
TRBV27	.	.	TRBJ2-7	TGTGCCAGCAGTTTAATTGGACTCAACTCCTACGAGCAGTACTTC	CASSLIGLNSYEQYF
TRBV19	TRBD2	once	TRBJ2-3	TGTGCCAGTACCCTTAGCGGGGGAGTTCGAGATACGCAGTATTTT	CASTLSGGVRDTQYF
TRBV4-3	.	.	TRBJ1-3	TGCGCCAGCAGCCGCCTAGGAGGAAACACCATATATTTT	CASSRLGGNTIYF
TRBV6-5	TRBD1	once	TRBJ1-1	TGTGCCAGCAGTTCTGACAGGGGGCATGGGGGCACTGAAGCTTTCTTT	CASSSDRGHGGTEAFF
TRBV7-2	.	.	TRBJ2-7	TGTGCCAGCAGCTTAGAGAGGGGAGTTACCTACGAGCAGTACTTC	CASSLERGVTYEQYF
TRBV19	TRBD2	.	TRBJ2-2	TGTGCCAGTAGTATGTTAGCGGGAAACACCGGGGAGCTGTTTTTT	CASSMLAGNTGELFF
TRBV10-2	TRBD1	few	TRBJ2-1	TGCGCCAGCAGTGACGGGACAGGGGATTGGGATGAGCAGTTCTTC	CASSDGTGDWDEQFF
TRBV28	TRBD1	.	TRBJ1-6	TGTGCCAGCAGCCTAGCGACAGGGGGCGGGAATTCACCCCTCCACTTT	CASSLATGGGNSPLHF
TRBV10-3	TRBD2	.	TRBJ2-7	TGTGCCATCAGTGGGGCATACTCTAGCGGTACCGACGAGCAGTACTTC	CAISGAYSSGTDEQYF
TRBV29-1	.	.	TRBJ2-1	TGTAGCGTTTATACTTACAATGAGCAGTTCTTC	CSVYTYNEQFF
TRBV7-9	.	once	TRBJ2-2	TGTGCCAGCAGCTTAGCAATGAACACCGGGGAGCTGTTTTTT	CASSLAMNTGELFF
TRBV18	TRBD2	.	TRBJ2-3	TGTGCCAGCTCAAAACGGCGGGGGGAATTCACAGATACGCAGTATTTT	CASSKRRGEFTDTQYF
TRBV9	TRBD1	.	TRBJ2-2	TGTGCCAGCATGGGACAGGGGAACACCGGGGAGCTGTTTTTT	CASMGQGNTGELFF
TRBV5-1	.	.	TRBJ2-3	TGCGCCAGCAGCTTGGGACTAATTGATACGCAGTATTTT	CASSLGLIDTQYF
TRBV9	TRBD2	.	TRBJ2-3	TGTGCCAGCAGCGTAGGAGGACTAGCGGGGGCCTATACCACAGATACGCAGTATTTT	CASSVGGLAGAYTTDTQYF
TRBV2	.	.	TRBJ2-1	TGTGCCAGCAGTGAGTGGGCCGATGAGCAGTTCTTC	CASSEWADEQFF
TRBV7-2	TRBD2	.	TRBJ2-3	TGTGCCAGCAGCCCACTAGCGGGAGGTCCCTCAAGCACAGATACGCAGTATTTT	CASSPLAGGPSSTDTQYF
TRBV19	TRBD1	.	TRBJ2-2	TGTGCCAGTACCAGACAGGGTACCGGGGAGCTGTTTTTT	CASTRQGTGELFF
TRBV27	.	.	TRBJ2-7	TGTGCCAGCAGTCCCTCCGGGACTTTAAGCTCCTACGAGCAGTACTTC	CASSPSGTLSSYEQYF
TRBV2	.	few	TRBJ1-1	TGTGCCAGCATGGGCGACGTAGCAGCTTTCTTT	CASMGDVAAFF
TRBV2	TRBD1	.	TRBJ1-2	TGTGCCAGAGGGACAGCTAACTATGGCTACACCTTC	CARGTANYGYTF